Below are 16 T cell receptor beta chains sequenced from a single sample in a study of brain T cells in children with intractable seizures. Repertoires were generated with immunoSEQ multiplex PCR, while TCRdb's copy carries only in-frame clones and drops some. Of approximately 77,000 clones listed, approximately 94% are singletons. This specimen was peripheral blood, taken at surgery. The receptor source for this set is a boy younger than two with tuberous sclerosis and intractable seizures.

The chain employs TRBV21-1 and TRBJ2-1; the D call in the table, TRBD2, was not verified against the DNA. TRBV21-1 has pseudogene status. The CDR3 extends over 19 amino acids. The CDR3: CASSKGPSGTSGAGNEQFF. The CDR3 DNA reads TGTGCCAGCAGCAAAGGGCCTTCCGGGACTAGCGGGGCCGGCAATGAGCAGTTCTTC.

CDR3 in amino acids: CASSFAQSRQYF. Here the CDR3 DNA reads TGTGCCAGCAGTTTTGCCCAATCCCGGCAGTACTTC. V gene TRBV12-3 or TRBV12-4 combines with J gene TRBJ2-7; D is unresolved. V lost 3 bases and J 9 bases, leaving 12 bases between the germline ends. The CDR3 covers 12 residues.

This chain uses TRBV30 with TRBJ1-3; no definite D call. Per germline, CDR1 GTSNPN and CDR2 SVGIG (reference sequence). V was shortened by 0 bases and J by 0 bases, with 3 bases between the two germline ends. The CDR3 extends over 13 amino acids. Here the CDR3 reads CAWSVRSGNTIYF. As DNA, the CDR3 is TGTGCCTGGAGTGTACGCTCTGGAAACACCATATATTTT.

This clone was detected once. The rearrangement links TRBV10-3 to TRBJ1-2, with D possibly matching TRBD1 (5 bases). Trimming left V 2 bases short and J 0 bases short, with 19 bases between. CDR3 length: 18 residues. In germline, CDR1 is ENHRY, CDR2 SYGVKD. CDR3 bases: TGTGCCATCAGTGAGGCGACGACGGGGGGGTCAGCTAACTATGGCTACACCTTC. Its protein is CAISEATTGGSANYGYTF.

This chain joins TRBV30 and TRBJ2-7; D uncertain. Germline loops: CDR1 GTSNPN, CDR2 SVGIG (reference sequence). With 3 bases removed from V and 3 bases from J, the gap between germline ends came to 15 bases. This CDR3 comprises 14 residues. The CDR3: CAWRSYGVGYEQYF. CDR3 coding DNA: TGTGCCTGGAGGTCCTACGGAGTAGGCTACGAGCAGTACTTC.

The chain combines TRBV2 with TRBJ2-7, with 8 nucleotides matching TRBD2. The CDR3 is 14 amino acids. J gave up 6 bases and V 6 bases, and 10 bases lay outside the gene matches. Germline loops: CDR1 SNHLY, CDR2 FYNNEI. This chain's CDR3 is CASRTGLGLFEQYF. The CDR3 DNA is TGTGCCAGCAGGACGGGACTAGGCCTCTTCGAGCAGTACTTC.

The V call is TRBV21-1, the J call TRBJ2-5; TRBD1, the D gene given by the table, was not confirmed from the DNA. TRBV21-1 is described as a pseudogene. This CDR3 contains 17 residues. The CDR3 DNA reads TGTGCCAGCAGCAAAGTCTCGGGACAGGGAAAGGGGGAGACCCAGTACTTC. Residues: CASSKVSGQGKGETQYF.

This clone was detected once. V gene TRBV9 combines with J gene TRBJ2-7, with 9 nucleotides matching TRBD2. Germline V lookup: CDR1 SGDLS, CDR2 YYNGEE. J lost 1 base, V lost 3 bases, and 2 bases had no gene match. The CDR3 extends over 14 amino acids. The CDR3 here is CASSESGRSYEQYF. CDR3 bases: TGTGCCAGCAGCGAGAGCGGGAGGTCCTACGAGCAGTACTTC.

This chain links TRBV5-4 with TRBJ1-2; D is uncertain. Germline values: CDR1 SGHNT, CDR2 YYREEE (reference sequence). The length of the CDR3 is 15 residues. The V end was cut by 4 bases, the J end by 2 bases, with 15 bases between. The CDR3 loop reads CASSTRPTTNYGYTF. The CDR3 nucleotides are TGTGCCAGCAGCACAAGACCGACAACCAACTATGGCTACACCTTC.

The rearrangement links TRBV11-3 to TRBJ2-2, with 8 bases that match TRBD2. With 5 bases clipped from V and 7 bases from J, the junction kept 12 bases outside the gene matches. The CDR3 is 16 amino acids. Germline V gene data show CDR1 as SGHNT and CDR2 as YENEEA. CDR3 residues: CASSPPERGLDGELFF. CDR3 bases: TGTGCCAGCAGCCCACCCGAGCGGGGGCTAGACGGGGAGCTGTTTTTT.

The chain carries TRBV19 and TRBJ2-1; TRBD2 matches at 10 bases. Germline loops: CDR1 LNHDA, CDR2 SQIVND (reference sequence). CDR3 length equals 16 residues. J gave up 4 bases and V 2 bases, and 5 bases lay outside the gene matches. CDR3 residues: CASSIMTSGPYNEQFF. DNA for the CDR3: TGTGCCAGTAGTATAATGACTAGCGGGCCGTACAATGAGCAGTTCTTC.

In its sample, this clone was seen once. J is TRBJ2-2 and V is TRBV3-1 (or the pseudogene TRBV3-2), with 8 nucleotides matching TRBD1. CDR3 size: 15 residues. Germline V gives CDR1 LGHDT, CDR2 YNNKEL (reference sequence). Trimming removed 0 bases from V and 8 bases from J; junction bases left unmatched: 5. CDR3 DNA sequence: TGTGCCAGCAGCCAAGACAGGGGGCGGTCAGGGGAGCTGTTTTTT. Translating gives CASSQDRGRSGELFF.

The chain uses TRBV2 and TRBJ2-7, with D unclear. The CDR3 is made up of 14 amino acids. Germline assignment: CDR1 SNHLY and CDR2 FYNNEI. The V and J ends lost 3 bases and 4 bases respectively, with 13 bases between them. The CDR3 is CASSEGLRGYEQYF. DNA of the CDR3: TGTGCCAGCAGTGAGGGCTTACGAGGATACGAGCAGTACTTC. Full variable domain (remainder filled in from reference TRBV2 and TRBJ2-7): EPEVTQTPSHQVTQMGQEVILRCVPISNHLYFYWYRQILGQKVEFLVSFYNNEISEKSEIFDDQFSVERPDGSNFTLKIRSTKLEDSAMYFCASSEGLRGYEQYFGPGTRLTVT.

This clone qualifies as medium-sized. V and J are TRBV21-1 and TRBJ2-3; the table names TRBD2, a call not compared with the DNA. TRBV21-1 is classified as a pseudogene. This CDR3 contains 15 residues. CDR3 DNA: TGTGCCAGCAGCTTACGGGAGGCGCGTTGGAATACGCAGTATTTT. Protein: CASSLREARWNTQYF.

The chain joins TRBV6-1 to TRBJ2-7, with 10 bases aligning to TRBD2. The V and J ends lost 2 bases and 1 base, in that order; junction bases with no gene match: 2. The CDR3 extends over 15 amino acids. Germline CDR1 is MNHNS and CDR2 is SASEGT. CDR3 loop: CASSEIAGGSYEQYF. The CDR3 DNA reads TGTGCCAGCAGTGAAATAGCGGGAGGATCCTACGAGCAGTACTTC.

The J gene is TRBJ1-1, the V gene TRBV6-1; D is perhaps TRBD1 (6 bases). Germline assignment: CDR1 MNHNS and CDR2 SASEGT. Trimming took off 8 bases at V and 6 bases at J, with 10 bases between the two ends. CDR3 size: 11 residues. The CDR3 protein is CASGEGAEAFF. In DNA form, the CDR3 reads TGTGCCAGCGGGGAGGGGGCTGAAGCTTTCTTT.